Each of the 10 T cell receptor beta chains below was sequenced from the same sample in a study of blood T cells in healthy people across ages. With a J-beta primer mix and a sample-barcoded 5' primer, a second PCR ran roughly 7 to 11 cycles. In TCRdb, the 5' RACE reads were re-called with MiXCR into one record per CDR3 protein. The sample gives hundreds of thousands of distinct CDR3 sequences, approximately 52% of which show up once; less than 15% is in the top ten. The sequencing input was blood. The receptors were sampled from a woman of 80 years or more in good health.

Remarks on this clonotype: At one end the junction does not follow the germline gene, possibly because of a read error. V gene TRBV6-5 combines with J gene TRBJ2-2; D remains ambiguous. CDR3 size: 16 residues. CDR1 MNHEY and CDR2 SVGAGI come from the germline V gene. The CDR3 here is CASSQRLGLNAGELFF. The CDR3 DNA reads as TGTGCCAGCAGTCAGAGGCTAGGTCTGAACGCCGGGGAGCTGTTTTTT.

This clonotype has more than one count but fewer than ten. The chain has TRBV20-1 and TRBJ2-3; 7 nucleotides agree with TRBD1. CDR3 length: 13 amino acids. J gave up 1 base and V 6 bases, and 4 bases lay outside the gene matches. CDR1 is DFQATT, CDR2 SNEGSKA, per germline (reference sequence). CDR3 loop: CSADRDGTDTQYF. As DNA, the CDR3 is TGCAGTGCCGACAGGGATGGCACAGATACGCAGTATTTT.

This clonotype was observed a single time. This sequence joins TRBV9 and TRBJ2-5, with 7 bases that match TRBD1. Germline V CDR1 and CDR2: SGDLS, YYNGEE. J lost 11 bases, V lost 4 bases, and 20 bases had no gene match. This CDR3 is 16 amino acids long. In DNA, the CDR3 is TGTGCCAGCAGCCAGGGGGTCCCCGGGCTACTCATGGAGCAGTACTTC. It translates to CASSQGVPGLLMEQYF.

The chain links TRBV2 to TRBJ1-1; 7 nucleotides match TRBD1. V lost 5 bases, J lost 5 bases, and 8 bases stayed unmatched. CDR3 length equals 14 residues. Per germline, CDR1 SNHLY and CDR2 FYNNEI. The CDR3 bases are TGTGCCAGCAGTCAGGGGGTGGGCGGAACTGAAGCTTTCTTT. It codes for CASSQGVGGTEAFF. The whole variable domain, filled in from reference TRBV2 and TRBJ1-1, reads EPEVTQTPSHQVTQMGQEVILRCVPISNHLYFYWYRQILGQKVEFLVSFYNNEISEKSEIFDDQFSVERPDGSNFTLKIRSTKLEDSAMYFCASSQGVGGTEAFFGQGTRLTVV.

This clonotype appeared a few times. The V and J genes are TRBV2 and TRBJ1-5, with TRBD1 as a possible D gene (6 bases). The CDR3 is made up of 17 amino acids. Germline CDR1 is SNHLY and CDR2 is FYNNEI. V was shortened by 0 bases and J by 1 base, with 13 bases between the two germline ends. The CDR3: CASSEALMGASNQPQHF. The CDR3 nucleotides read TGTGCCAGCAGTGAAGCGCTTATGGGGGCGAGCAATCAGCCCCAGCATTTT.

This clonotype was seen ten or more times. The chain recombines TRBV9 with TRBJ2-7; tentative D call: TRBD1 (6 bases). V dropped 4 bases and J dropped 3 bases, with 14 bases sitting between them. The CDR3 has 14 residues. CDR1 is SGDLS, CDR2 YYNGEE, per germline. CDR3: CASSPGQGNYEQYF. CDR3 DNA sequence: TGTGCCAGCAGCCCAGGGCAGGGGAACTACGAGCAGTACTTC.

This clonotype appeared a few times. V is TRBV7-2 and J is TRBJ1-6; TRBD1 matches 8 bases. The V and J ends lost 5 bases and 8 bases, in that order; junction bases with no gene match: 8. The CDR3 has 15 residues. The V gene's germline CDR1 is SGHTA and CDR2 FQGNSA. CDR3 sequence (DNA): TGTGCCAGCAGCCTCCGGACAGGGTGGGATTCACCCCTCCACTTT. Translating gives CASSLRTGWDSPLHF. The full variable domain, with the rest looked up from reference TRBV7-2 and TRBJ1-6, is GAGVSQSPSNKVTEKGKDVELRCDPISGHTALYWYRQSLGQGLEFLIYFQGNSAPDKSGLPSDRFSAERTGGSVSTLTIQRTQQEDSAVYLCASSLRTGWDSPLHFGNGTRLTVT.

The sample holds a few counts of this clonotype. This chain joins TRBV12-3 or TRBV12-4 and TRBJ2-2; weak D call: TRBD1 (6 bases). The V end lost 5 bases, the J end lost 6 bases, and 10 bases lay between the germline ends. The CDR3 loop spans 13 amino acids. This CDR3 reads CASSVRGAGELFF. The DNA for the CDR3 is TGTGCCAGCAGTGTCAGGGGTGCCGGGGAGCTGTTTTTT.

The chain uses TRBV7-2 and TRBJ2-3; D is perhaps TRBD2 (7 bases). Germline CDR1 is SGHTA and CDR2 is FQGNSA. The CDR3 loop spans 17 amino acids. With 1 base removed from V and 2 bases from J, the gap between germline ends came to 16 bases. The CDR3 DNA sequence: TGTGCCAGCAGCTTAGGTTGGCGGGGGCCAACCACAGATACGCAGTATTTT. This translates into CASSLGWRGPTTDTQYF.

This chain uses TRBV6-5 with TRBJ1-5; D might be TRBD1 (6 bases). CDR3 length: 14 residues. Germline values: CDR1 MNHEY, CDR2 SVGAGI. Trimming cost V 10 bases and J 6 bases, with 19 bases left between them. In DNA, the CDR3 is TGTGCCACCGACACTCACCCAGGGGTTCAGCCCCAGCATTTT. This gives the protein CATDTHPGVQPQHF.